This record concerns one T cell receptor beta chain sequence. Its antigen is currently not known. Per-base qualities were not stored, and no clone one base away is much larger. The cohort was made up of approximately 700 healthy bone marrow donors. Cohort members were all nominally healthy when sampled, although unrecorded immune exposures were likely present. The donor tested CMV seronegative and was one of the 352 seronegative cohort members. Each donor provided a peripheral blood sample, and peripheral blood mononuclear cells were used for TCR beta sequencing. Genomic DNA was extracted from the blood cell samples with the Qiagen DNeasy Blood Extraction Kit. V drops 0 bases and J drops 3 bases, leaving 10 bases in between. The CDR3 numbers 15 residues from cysteine through phenylalanine. CDR3 DNA is the only sequence kept; it has 45 bases, read in frame from the first base. From a lookup of the germline V gene (reference sequence), CDR1 and CDR2 are SGHNT and YYREEE.

This record belongs to a study of cytomegalovirus exposure and HLA in healthy donors (TCRdb year 2017). Background on the whole study: An earlier analysis of roughly 500 of the donors reported about 260 Gb of sequence data and 95 million to 130 million unique TCR beta sequences obtained from about 179 million T cells. An early release covering roughly 640 HLA-typed donors comprised about 320 gigabases of sequencing data and tens of millions of unique TCR sequences. The genetic ancestry cluster associated with self-reported Caucasian donors included about 84% of the roughly 390 genotyped donors. The aim of the study was to test whether cataloging public T cell receptors could identify signatures of past pathogen exposure. The study used immunosequencing to profile the T cell repertoires of hundreds of subjects and linked those repertoires to cytomegalovirus serostatus. A separate validation cohort of 100 to 150 different subjects was used in addition to the 666-subject first cohort. To predict cytomegalovirus infection status, the study combined high-throughput TCR immunosequencing, statistical association of individual TCRs with disease status, and machine learning. In a later analysis, previously published TCR beta repertoires from 666 donors were re-analyzed and high-resolution HLA genotyping was added so that TCR occurrence patterns could be studied. The later analysis used no new phenotypic data to find candidate immune exposures, relying instead on TCR beta sequences and their occurrence across donors. An earlier analysis of roughly 600 of the donors used high-throughput TCR beta sequencing to judge whether each TCR beta V gene segment behaved as functional or pseudogenic. Alongside the repertoire data, information on donor age, sex, ethnicity and CMV serostatus was compiled. A later genetic analysis took genome-wide SNP genotypes for 398 of the 666 donors and used that subset as a discovery cohort. All discovery cohort repertoires had been generated on a single sequencing platform. Class I and class II HLA loci were covered by the typing at four-digit resolution. Typing coverage differed by locus: A, B, C, DRB1 and DQB1 were typed in about 629-640 donors, DQA1 in 500 to 550, DPA1 in 600 to 610, and DPB1 in 472. Because of strong linkage in the cohort, five DR-DQ haplotypes were treated as single units for association and clustering. Among 300 to 500 genotyped donors of the cohort, an average of roughly 230,000 unique TCR beta nucleotide sequences was sequenced per donor, of which approximately 19% were non-productive.

On the study overall, not on this receptor specifically: Across donors, most TCR sequences were observed very rarely, whereas some public TCRs were present in many individuals. A later genetic analysis associated a missense DCLRE1C variant with V-gene and J-gene trimming of TCR beta chains, and an independent cohort replicated the association. Roughly uniform sequencing depth across donors was assumed in presence/absence analyses, although this assumption may not hold. A later analysis found that TCR association rates varied across HLA loci, with DRB1 alleles showing the most associated TCRs and HLA-C alleles the fewest. Compared with the approximately 670-donor mean, donors in an Asian-associated ancestry cluster had fewer N-insertions in productive TCRs, according to a later genetic analysis. Some IMGT-functional V segments, including TRBV6-2 and TRBV6-3, could not be told apart with the 87-base-pair reads, so those segments were excluded. In a later analysis, several top co-occurrence clusters were reported to appear linked to parvovirus B19, influenza, CMV and Epstein-Barr virus. The only immune exposure information available for the cohort was CMV serostatus. Correlated functional status among segregating V segments might be attributable to linkage disequilibrium, but an unknown experimental factor could not be ruled out. Compared with equally common non-associated chains, HLA-associated TCR beta chains in a later analysis were more clonally expanded and had lower generation probabilities. A further reported finding was that TCR beta sequences accurately predicted the HLA-A and HLA-B alleles for most subjects in the first cohort. Because HLA typing was unavailable for some donors at each locus, only the typed subset was used in association tests. The earlier analysis of 450 to 700 of the donors excluded about 16 rarely observed V segments, including chromosome 9 orphons, because counts were too low. A cluster of highly shared sequence variants was judged likely to be a technical artifact of the sequencing pipeline. Only TCR beta chains were sequenced in this cohort, and the absence of alpha or paired-chain data limited detectable features. It was suggested by the authors that the approach could potentially be generalized to other disease states and immunological phenotypes. A later analysis found that most CMV-associated TCR beta chains appeared HLA-restricted, with HLA associations seemingly driven largely by CMV exposure. In a later analysis, around 17,000 TCR beta sequences were associated with specific HLA alleles at a false discovery rate of 0.05. In vitro tests confirmed that a few of the cytomegalovirus-associated TCR beta chains recognize cytomegalovirus antigens. The classifier was reported to diagnose cytomegalovirus status with high specificity and sensitivity in both the original cohort and the validation cohort. In the study, 164 TCR beta chains were listed as associated with cytomegalovirus. Assigning TCR associations to individual alleles was difficult when HLA alleles, especially DR and DQ, strongly co-occurred. An earlier analysis of 587 of the donors showed that most TCR beta V segments appeared in productive rearrangements either about 87% or about 30% of the time, which broadly matched IMGT annotations.

Library preparation used the immunoSEQ multiplex PCR assay. A mixture of 60 forward primers for TCR Vbeta segments and 13 reverse primers for TCR Jbeta segments was used in the multiplex PCR. Amplification of the CDR3 region of rearranged TCR beta genes was performed with a multiplex PCR assay on genomic DNA. The Illumina HiSeq System was used to sequence the amplified TCR beta libraries as 87-base-pair reads. Turning to the authors' computational methods: Across the 640 or so repertoires, a later analysis counted approximately 75 million unique TCR beta chains, roughly 11 million of which were shared by at least two donors. Raw reads were error-corrected and collapsed into unique sequences by a nearest-neighbor algorithm in which closely related sequences were merged to remove PCR and sequencing errors. To assign V, D and J gene segments, CDR3 sequences were aligned to IMGT reference sequences. For a sequence to be retained, at least a six-nucleotide match to both a V gene segment and a J gene segment was required. A rearrangement counted as productive if the CDR3 had no stop codons and remained in frame with V and J, and every other rearrangement counted as non-productive. Following IMGT convention, CDR3 was defined as the stretch from the second conserved V-encoded cysteine up to the conserved J-encoded phenylalanine. The earlier analysis of around 640 of the donors excluded sequences that lacked an unambiguous match to a single V gene segment. An earlier analysis of fewer than 650 of the donors classified V segments as functional when productive rearrangements were above 56.7% and as segregating when the standard deviation between donors was above 5%. To diagnose cytomegalovirus status from the catalog of TCR beta chain sequences, a statistical classification framework was built. A later analysis assigned V and J genes by comparing TCR nucleotide sequences with IMGT/GENE-DB human TR gene sequences. In a later analysis, CDR3 sequences and most-parsimonious VDJ recombination scenarios were assigned using the TCRdist pipeline. In a later analysis, each TCR beta chain was defined by its CDR3 amino acid sequence together with its V-gene family, and reads without a unique V-gene family were excluded. In a later analysis, 450 to 600 highly shared, low-generation-probability nucleotide sequences were removed to address suspected cross-contamination and a sequencing artifact. A later analysis calculated a clonal expansion index for each public chain from normalized within-repertoire ranks of inferred template counts. A later analysis computed generation probabilities with a VDJ recombination model fitted to out-of-frame rearrangements, and checked the results against IGoR. Hypergeometric tests were used in a later analysis to score TCR-TCR, TCR-HLA and TCR-CMV co-occurrence, with a repertoire-size bias correction applied to the TCR pairs. False discovery rates were estimated in a later analysis by permuting HLA or CMV assignments 20 times. In a later analysis, co-occurring TCRs were grouped using DBSCAN, and TCRdist sequence similarity was added for clustering within HLA-allele-positive subsets. Repertoires with fewer than 30,000 or more than 120,000 public chains were left out of co-occurrence clustering, as were five repertoires with anomalous nucleotide sharing. The table comes from immuneACCESS by way of TCRdb, which keeps in-frame sequences with V and J called. Part of the clones is missing from these tables; in studies checked, under half for an unresolved V gene and the rest for unknown reasons. The V and J calls and clone size were taken over from that table, and D and trimming were inferred from the DNA. This sample lists 130,000 to 150,000 clones; around 81% were detected once. The leading ten clones occupy less than 3.5% of the sample.

Sequenced: PBMCs. The V and J genes are TRBV5-4 and TRBJ1-5, with the D gene too uncertain to name. This TCR was sampled from a male donor in good health and CMV-seronegative. The DNA sequence is given as TGTGCCAGCAGCTTGGGTGGAGGCGACAATCAGCCCCAGCATTTT. The resulting protein is CASSLGGGDNQPQHF. Extended through the reference TRBV5-4 and TRBJ1-5 proteins, this CDR3 yields the full variable domain: ETGVTQSPTHLIKTRGQQVTLRCSSQSGHNTVSWYQQALGQGPQFIFQYYREEENGRGNFPPRFSGLQFPNYSSELNVNALELDDSALYLCASSLGGGDNQPQHFGDGTRLSIL.